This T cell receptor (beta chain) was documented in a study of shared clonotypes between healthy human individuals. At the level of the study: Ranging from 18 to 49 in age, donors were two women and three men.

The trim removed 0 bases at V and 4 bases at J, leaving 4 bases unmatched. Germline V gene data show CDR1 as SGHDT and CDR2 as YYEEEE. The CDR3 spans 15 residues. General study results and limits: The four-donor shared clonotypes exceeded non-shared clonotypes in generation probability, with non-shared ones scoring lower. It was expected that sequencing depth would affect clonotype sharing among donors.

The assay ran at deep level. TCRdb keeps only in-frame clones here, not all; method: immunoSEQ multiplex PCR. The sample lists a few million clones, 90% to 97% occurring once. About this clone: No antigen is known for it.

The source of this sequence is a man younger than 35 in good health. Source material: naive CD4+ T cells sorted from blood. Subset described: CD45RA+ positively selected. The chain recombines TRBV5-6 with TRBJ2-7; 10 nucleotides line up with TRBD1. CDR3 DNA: TGTGCCAGCAGCTTGGTGGGACAGGGGTGGTACGAGCAGTACTTC. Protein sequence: CASSLVGQGWYEQYF.